The entry below gives a single T cell receptor (beta chain) sequence along with its context. The CDR3 has 16 amino acids. Germline CDR1 is SGHTA and CDR2 is FQGNSA. V lost 5 bases and J 9 bases, leaving 23 bases between the germline ends. The table came from immunoSEQ multiplex PCR; TCRdb's copy has only in-frame clones and leaves some out. The table lists 80,000 or so clones, 70% to 90% of them singletons. This sample is drawn from a study of technical replicates of blood from several donors. This sequence originates from a human donor in good health. Some clones in this sample may be carry-over from other donors' samples. The rearrangement uses TRBV7-2 and TRBJ1-5; possible D gene TRBD1, 5 bases. The sample comprised PBMCs. CDR3 amino acids: CASSISGAGTRRPQHF. The DNA for the CDR3 is TGTGCCAGCAGCATTAGCGGGGCCGGGACGAGGCGGCCCCAGCATTTT.